This TCR beta chain was retrieved from a study of beta chain features in type 1 diabetes. CD45RO/CCR7/CD25/CD127/CD95/CD27 separated CD4+ naive, central memory, regulatory and stem cell-like memory cells by sorting. The length of the CDR3 is 17 residues. The germline V gene encodes CDR1 SGHAT and CDR2 FQNNGV. The V and J ends lost 2 bases and 6 bases respectively, with 21 bases between them. Reverse transcribing all isolated RNA meant expressed TCRB transcripts were sequenced. The protocol was immunoSEQ multiplex PCR, while the TCRdb copy is restricted to in-frame clones and leaves out a portion. The sample holds tens of thousands of clones, approximately 60% seen once. Study-level points and caveats: TCRB CDR3s were moderately but significantly shorter in Type 1 diabetes patients in all four CD4+ subsets. These data did not resolve whether HLA type affects TCRB rearrangement. Junctions at VDJ sites from type 1 diabetes patients had fewer insertions and more deletions. With patients and controls alike, PCR might favor shorter templates to an equal degree.

In its sample, this clone was seen a few times. The antigen is not known. The chain employs TRBV11-2 and TRBJ2-3, with D perhaps matching TRBD1 (6 bases). The sample was Tregs from blood. This TCR was recovered from a man younger than 45 with type 1 diabetes. Some clones in this sample may be carry-over from other donors' samples. The CDR3 bases are TGTGCCAGCAGCTTATGGAAGATGGGGGCGCTGGGGGATACGCAGTATTTT. This gives the protein CASSLWKMGALGDTQYF. The full variable domain, rest sourced from reference TRBV11-2 and TRBJ2-3, is EAGVAQSPRYKIIEKRQSVAFWCNPISGHATLYWYQQILGQGPKLLIQFQNNGVVDDSQLPKDRFSAERLKGVDSTLKIQPAKLEDSAVYLCASSLWKMGALGDTQYFGPGTRLTVL.